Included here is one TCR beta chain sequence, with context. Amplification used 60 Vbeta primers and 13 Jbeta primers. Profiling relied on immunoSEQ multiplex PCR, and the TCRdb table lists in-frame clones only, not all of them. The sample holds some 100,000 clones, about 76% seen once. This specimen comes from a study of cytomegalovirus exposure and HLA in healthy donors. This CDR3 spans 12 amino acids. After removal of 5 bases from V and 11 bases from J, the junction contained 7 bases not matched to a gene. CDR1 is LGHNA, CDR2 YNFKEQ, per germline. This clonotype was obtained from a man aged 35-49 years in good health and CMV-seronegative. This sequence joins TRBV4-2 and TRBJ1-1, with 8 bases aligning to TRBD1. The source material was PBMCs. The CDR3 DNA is TGTGCCAGCAGCTATGACAGGGGTGGGGCTTTCTTT. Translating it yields CASSYDRGGAFF.